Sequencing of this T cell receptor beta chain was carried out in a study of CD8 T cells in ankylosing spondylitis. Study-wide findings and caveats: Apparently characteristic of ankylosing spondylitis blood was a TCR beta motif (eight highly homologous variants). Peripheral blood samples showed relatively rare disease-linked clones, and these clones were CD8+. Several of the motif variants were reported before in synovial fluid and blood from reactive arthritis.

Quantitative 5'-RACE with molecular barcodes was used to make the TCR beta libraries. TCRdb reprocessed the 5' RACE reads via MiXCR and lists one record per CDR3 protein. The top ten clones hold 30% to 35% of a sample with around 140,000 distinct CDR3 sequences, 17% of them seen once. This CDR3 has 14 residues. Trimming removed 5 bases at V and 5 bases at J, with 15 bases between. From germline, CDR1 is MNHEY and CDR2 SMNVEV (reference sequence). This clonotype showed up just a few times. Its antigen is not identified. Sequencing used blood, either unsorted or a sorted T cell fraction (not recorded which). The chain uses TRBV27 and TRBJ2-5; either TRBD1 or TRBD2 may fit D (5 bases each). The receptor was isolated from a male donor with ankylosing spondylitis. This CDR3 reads CASSPGTRGETQYF. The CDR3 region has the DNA TGTGCCAGCAGTCCCGGGACCAGAGGGGAGACCCAGTACTTC.